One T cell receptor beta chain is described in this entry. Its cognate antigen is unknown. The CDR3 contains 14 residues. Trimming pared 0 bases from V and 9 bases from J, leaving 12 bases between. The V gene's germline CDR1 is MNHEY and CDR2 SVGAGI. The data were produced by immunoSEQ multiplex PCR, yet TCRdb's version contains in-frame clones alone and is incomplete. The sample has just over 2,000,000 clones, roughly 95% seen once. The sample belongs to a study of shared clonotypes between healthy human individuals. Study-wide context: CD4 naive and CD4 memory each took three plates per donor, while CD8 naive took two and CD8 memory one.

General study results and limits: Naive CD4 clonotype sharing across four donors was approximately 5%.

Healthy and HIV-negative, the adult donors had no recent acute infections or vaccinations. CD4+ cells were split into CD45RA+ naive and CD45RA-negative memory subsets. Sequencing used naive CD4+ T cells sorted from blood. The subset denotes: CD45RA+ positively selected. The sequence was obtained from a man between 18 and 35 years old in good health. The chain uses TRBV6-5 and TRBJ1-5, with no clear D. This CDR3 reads CASSYSAVFLPQHF. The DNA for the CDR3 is TGTGCCAGCAGTTACTCGGCAGTTTTCCTGCCCCAGCATTTT.